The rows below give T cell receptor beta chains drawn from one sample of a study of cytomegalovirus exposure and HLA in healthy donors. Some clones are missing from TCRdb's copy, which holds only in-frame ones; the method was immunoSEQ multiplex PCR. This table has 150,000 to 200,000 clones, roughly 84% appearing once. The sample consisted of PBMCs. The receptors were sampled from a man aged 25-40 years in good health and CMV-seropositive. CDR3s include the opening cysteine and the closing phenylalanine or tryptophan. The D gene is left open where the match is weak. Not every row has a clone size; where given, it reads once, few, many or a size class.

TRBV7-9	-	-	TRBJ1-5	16	CASSPGDGGIGKPQHF	TGTGCCAGCAGCCCGGGGGACGGGGGGATCGGGAAGCCCCAGCATTTT
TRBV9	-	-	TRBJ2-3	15	CASSLAGFFTDTQYF	TGTGCCAGCAGCCTCGCTGGCTTTTTCACAGATACGCAGTATTTT
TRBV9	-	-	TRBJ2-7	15	CASSVGGPETYEQYF	TGTGCCAGCAGCGTAGGAGGGCCGGAGACCTACGAGCAGTACTTC
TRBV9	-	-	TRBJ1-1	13	CASSVSWNTEAFF	TGTGCCAGCAGCGTATCCTGGAACACTGAAGCTTTCTTT
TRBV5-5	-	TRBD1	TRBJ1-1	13	CASRLGGNTEAFF	TGTGCCAGCAGATTAGGGGGCAACACTGAAGCTTTCTTT
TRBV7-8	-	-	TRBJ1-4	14	CASSLQTTNEKLFF	TGTGCCAGCAGCCTTCAGACAACTAATGAAAAACTGTTTTTT
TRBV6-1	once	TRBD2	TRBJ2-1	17	CASSEVASGPRYNEQFF	TGTGCCAGCAGTGAAGTGGCTAGCGGGCCCCGGTACAATGAGCAGTTCTTC
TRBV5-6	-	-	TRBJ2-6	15	CASSFWERRANVLTF	TGTGCCAGCAGCTTTTGGGAGCGGCGGGCCAACGTCCTGACTTTC
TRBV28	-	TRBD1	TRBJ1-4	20	CASSLSPRQGASATNEKLFF	TGTGCCAGCAGTTTATCCCCCCGACAGGGGGCGAGCGCAACTAATGAAAAACTGTTTTTT
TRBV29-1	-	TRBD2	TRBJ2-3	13	CSVVGGVTDTQYF	TGCAGCGTTGTGGGGGGGGTCACAGATACGCAGTATTTT
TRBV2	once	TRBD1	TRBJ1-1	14	CASSRDRVPGWAFF	TGTGCCAGCAGCCGGGACAGGGTCCCTGGTTGGGCTTTCTTT
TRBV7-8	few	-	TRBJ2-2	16	CASSLDVQGWTGELFF	TGTGCCAGCAGCTTAGACGTCCAGGGGTGGACCGGGGAGCTGTTTTTT
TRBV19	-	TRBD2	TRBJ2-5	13	CASKVRGREDQYF	TGTGCCAGTAAGGTTCGGGGGAGGGAGGACCAGTACTTC
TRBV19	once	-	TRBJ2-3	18	CASSDQADLADTTDTQYF	TGTGCCAGTAGTGACCAGGCGGATTTAGCGGATACCACAGATACGCAGTATTTT